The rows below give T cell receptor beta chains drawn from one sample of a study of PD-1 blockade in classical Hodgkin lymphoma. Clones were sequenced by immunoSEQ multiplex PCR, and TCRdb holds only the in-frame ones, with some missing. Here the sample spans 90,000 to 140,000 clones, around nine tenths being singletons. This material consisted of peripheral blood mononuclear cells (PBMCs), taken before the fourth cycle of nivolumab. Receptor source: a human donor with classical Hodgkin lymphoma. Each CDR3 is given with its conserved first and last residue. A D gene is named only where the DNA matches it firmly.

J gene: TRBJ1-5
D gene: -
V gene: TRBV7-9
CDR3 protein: CASSLQGGNQPQHF

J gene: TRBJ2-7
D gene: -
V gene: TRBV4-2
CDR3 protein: CASSQTLDRSEYEQYF

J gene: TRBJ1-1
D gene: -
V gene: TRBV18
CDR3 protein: CASSPPILHSWNTEAFF

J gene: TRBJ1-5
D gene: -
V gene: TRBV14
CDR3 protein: CASSQGGIKGQPQHF

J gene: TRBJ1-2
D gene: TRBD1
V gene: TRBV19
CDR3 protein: CASTQGARGYTF

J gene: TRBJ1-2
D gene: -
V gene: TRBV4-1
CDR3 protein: CASSHPQGGYTF

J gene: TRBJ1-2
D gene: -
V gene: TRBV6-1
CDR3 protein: CASSGGHVYGYTF

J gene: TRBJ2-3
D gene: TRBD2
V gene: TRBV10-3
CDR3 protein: CAISEGRGVVTQYF

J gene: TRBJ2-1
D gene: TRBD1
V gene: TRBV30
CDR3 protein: CAWSWGQEVNEQFF

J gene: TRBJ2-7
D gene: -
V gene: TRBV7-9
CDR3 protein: CASSLQEGLTYEQYF

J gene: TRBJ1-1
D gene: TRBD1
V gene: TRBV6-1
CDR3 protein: CASHGDRVNTEAFF

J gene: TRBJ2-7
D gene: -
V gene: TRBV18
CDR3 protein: CASSPPLILRDNSYEQYF

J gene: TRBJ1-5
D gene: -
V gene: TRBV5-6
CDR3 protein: CASSARGGRGRNQPQHF

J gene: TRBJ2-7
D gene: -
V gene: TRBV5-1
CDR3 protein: CASSLVAGVNEQYF

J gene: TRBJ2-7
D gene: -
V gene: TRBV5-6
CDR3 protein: CASSLVGDEQYF

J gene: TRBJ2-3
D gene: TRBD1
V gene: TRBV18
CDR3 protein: CASSPRRQGAADTQYF

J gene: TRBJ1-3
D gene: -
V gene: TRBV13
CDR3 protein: CASSLLTQLSGNTIYF